This T cell receptor (beta chain) was identified during a study of shared T cell receptors in the human thymus. The CDR3 contains 15 residues. Germline loops: CDR1 MGHDK, CDR2 SYGVNS. The germline V and J ends were trimmed by 2 bases and 0 bases, with 11 bases remaining between them. TCRdb's table, derived via immunoSEQ multiplex PCR, lists solely in-frame clones and lacks some. The sample yields 630,000 or so clones, roughly 86% seen once. This sample also belongs to another study, concerning human thymus T cells. That paper notes: It was healthy Finnish infants having corrective surgery for congenital heart defects who were the donors. Thymus tissue for the work was resected from patients undergoing corrective heart surgery.

The TCR originated in a boy under two years old with a congenital heart defect. Sequencing used thymocytes. The gene calls are TRBV25-1 and TRBJ2-7; tentative D call: TRBD1 (5 bases). CDR3 DNA sequence: TGTGCCAGCAGTGAAATCCGTAGGGGCTCCTACGAGCAGTACTTC. Its protein is CASSEIRRGSYEQYF.